The entry below describes one T cell receptor (beta chain). As yet, its antigen is unknown. This specimen belongs to a study of T cells in localized non-small cell lung cancer. The CDR3 is 14 amino acids. The V end lost 5 bases, the J end lost 4 bases, and 12 bases lay between the germline ends. In germline, CDR1 is SEHNR, CDR2 FQNEAQ (reference sequence). Clones were read by immunoSEQ multiplex PCR, and TCRdb kept only the in-frame ones, dropping some. This sample has about 33,000 clones, with approximately 80% found just once. Whole-study results and caveats: Uninvolved adjacent lung had more T cell clonality than any other tissue, topping tumor.

The rearrangement uses TRBV7-9 and TRBJ1-5; D is unresolved. The sequences come from peripheral blood, collected before any cancer treatment. The clonotype originates from a male donor older than 55 with stage II squamous cell lung carcinoma. The CDR3 spells CASSRSGSNQPQHF. As DNA, the CDR3 is TGTGCCAGCAGCCGATCGGGGTCGAATCAGCCCCAGCATTTT. Together with reference TRBV7-9 and TRBJ1-5, the CDR3 gives the full variable domain: DTGVSQNPRHKITKRGQNVTFRCDPISEHNRLYWYRQTLGQGPEFLTYFQNEAQLEKSRLLSDRFSAERPKGSFSTLEIQRTEQGDSAMYLCASSRSGSNQPQHFGDGTRLSIL.